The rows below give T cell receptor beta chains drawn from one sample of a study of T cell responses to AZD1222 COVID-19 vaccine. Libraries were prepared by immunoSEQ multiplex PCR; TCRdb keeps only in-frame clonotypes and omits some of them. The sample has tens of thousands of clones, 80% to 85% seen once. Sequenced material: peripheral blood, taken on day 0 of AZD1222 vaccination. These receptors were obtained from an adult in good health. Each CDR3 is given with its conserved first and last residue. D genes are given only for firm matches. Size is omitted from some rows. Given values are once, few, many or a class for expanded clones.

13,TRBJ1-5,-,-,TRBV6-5,CASSYVGGGPQHF,TGTGCCAGCAGTTATGTTGGGGGAGGGCCCCAGCATTTT
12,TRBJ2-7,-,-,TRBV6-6,CASSYEVGEQYF,TGTGCCAGCAGTTACGAAGTGGGAGAGCAGTACTTC
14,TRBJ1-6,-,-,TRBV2,CASSSGTGVSPLHF,TGTGCCAGCAGCTCAGGGACGGGGGTTTCACCCCTCCACTTT
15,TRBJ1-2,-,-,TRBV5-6,CASSLEPDSNYGYTF,TGTGCCAGCAGCTTGGAACCAGACTCTAACTATGGCTACACCTTC
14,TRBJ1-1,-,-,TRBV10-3,CAISRGAGNTEAFF,TGTGCCATCAGTAGGGGGGCAGGGAACACTGAAGCTTTCTTT
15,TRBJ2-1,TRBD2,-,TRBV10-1,CASSLAGEGGNEQFF,TGCGCCAGCAGCCTAGCGGGAGAGGGGGGCAATGAGCAGTTCTTC
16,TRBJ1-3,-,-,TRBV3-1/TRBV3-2,CASSQGGRGTGNTIYF,TGTGCCAGCAGCCAAGGCGGGAGGGGTACTGGAAACACCATATATTTT
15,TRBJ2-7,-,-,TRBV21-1,CASSIPSGGSYEQYF,TGTGCCAGCAGCATTCCTAGCGGGGGATCCTACGAGCAGTACTTC
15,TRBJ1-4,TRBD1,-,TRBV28,CASSLAGTDNEKLFF,TGTGCCAGCAGTTTAGCCGGGACAGATAATGAAAAACTGTTTTTT
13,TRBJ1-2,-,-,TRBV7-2,CASSFPPAEGYTF,TGTGCCAGCAGCTTCCCACCCGCGGAGGGCTACACCTTC
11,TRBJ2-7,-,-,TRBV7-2,CASSLEYEQYF,TGTGCCAGCAGCCTTGAGTACGAGCAGTACTTC
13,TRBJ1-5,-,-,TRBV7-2,CASSLMADQPQHF,TGTGCCAGCAGCTTAATGGCAGATCAGCCCCAGCATTTT
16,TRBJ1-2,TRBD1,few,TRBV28,CASSLFRDSNYYGYTF,TGTGCCAGCAGTTTATTCCGGGACAGCAATTACTATGGCTACACCTTC
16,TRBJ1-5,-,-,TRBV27,CASSLGGGFGNQPQHF,TGTGCCAGCAGTTTAGGCGGGGGCTTTGGCAATCAGCCCCAGCATTTT
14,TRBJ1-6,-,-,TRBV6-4,CASSDPRGNSPLHF,TGTGCCAGCAGTGACCCGAGAGGGAATTCACCCCTCCACTTT
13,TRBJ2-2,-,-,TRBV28,CASIEADTGELFF,TGTGCCAGCATTGAGGCTGACACCGGGGAGCTGTTTTTT